This is a list of T cell receptor beta chains from one sample in a study of control samples from healthy donors and cancer patients. Data came from immunoSEQ multiplex PCR; TCRdb stores just in-frame clones and leaves some out. The table shows approximately 150,000 clones, with approximately 93% occurring only once. Sequencing was carried out using blood. These receptors all stem from a man aged 18 to 30 in good health. Each CDR3 is given with its conserved first and last residue. D genes are given only for firm matches. The size entry is marked missing in some rows and otherwise reads once, few, many or a size class.

V,size,J,D,CDR3,DNA
TRBV28,.,TRBJ2-2,TRBD1,CASSLDRGLLTGELFF,TGTGCCAGCAGCTTGGACAGGGGGCTACTGACCGGGGAGCTGTTTTTT
TRBV7-9,few,TRBJ2-7,.,CASSSRDGHYEQYF,TGTGCCAGCAGCTCACGGGACGGCCACTACGAGCAGTACTTC
TRBV5-4,.,TRBJ2-3,TRBD2,CASSPSSGGANTQYF,TGTGCCAGCAGCCCCTCTAGCGGGGGGGCGAATACGCAGTATTTT
TRBV5-4,.,TRBJ1-1,.,CASSLALGNTEAFF,TGTGCCAGCAGCTTGGCCTTGGGGAACACTGAAGCTTTCTTT
TRBV4-3,.,TRBJ1-2,.,CASSQLGVGYGYTF,TGCGCCAGCAGCCAACTCGGGGTTGGCTATGGCTACACCTTC
TRBV6-1,few,TRBJ2-3,TRBD1,CASSEGYTGGWTDTQYF,TGTGCCAGCAGTGAGGGGTATACAGGGGGCTGGACAGATACGCAGTATTTT
TRBV15,.,TRBJ2-1,TRBD2,CATSRDLSGKKFF,TGTGCCACCAGCAGAGATCTCAGCGGGAAAAAGTTCTTC
TRBV30,.,TRBJ1-3,TRBD1,CAWRKGASGNTIYF,TGTGCCTGGAGGAAGGGGGCTTCAGGAAACACCATATATTTT
TRBV7-2,.,TRBJ2-2,.,CASSLASKVSNTGELFF,TGTGCCAGCAGCTTGGCCTCGAAGGTATCGAACACCGGGGAGCTGTTTTTT
TRBV9,.,TRBJ1-3,.,CASSVVGSLVSGNTIYF,TGTGCCAGCAGCGTAGTGGGGAGTTTAGTTTCTGGAAACACCATATATTTT
TRBV4-1,.,TRBJ2-3,TRBD2,CASSQEAREGSDTQYF,TGCGCCAGCAGCCAAGAGGCGAGGGAGGGGTCAGATACGCAGTATTTT
TRBV13,.,TRBJ1-1,.,CASSLQGWNTEAFF,TGTGCCAGCAGCTTACAGGGCTGGAACACTGAAGCTTTCTTT
TRBV24-1,.,TRBJ2-5,.,CATSEGGRGPQETQYF,TGTGCCACCAGTGAGGGGGGGAGGGGGCCCCAAGAGACCCAGTACTTC
TRBV7-8,.,TRBJ2-2,TRBD2,CASSVGTGLAGVYGELFF,TGTGCCAGCAGCGTAGGAACCGGACTAGCGGGGGTGTACGGGGAGCTGTTTTTT
TRBV7-9,.,TRBJ1-4,.,CASAGGTAVKLFF,TGTGCCAGCGCCGGAGGGACGGCGGTTAAACTGTTTTTT
TRBV29-1,.,TRBJ1-1,.,CSVEAGEAFF,TGCAGCGTTGAGGCAGGTGAAGCTTTCTTT
TRBV19,.,TRBJ1-6,TRBD1,CATGPGQYNSPLHF,TGTGCCACGGGTCCGGGACAGTATAATTCACCCCTCCACTTT
TRBV5-1,.,TRBJ2-7,TRBD1,CASSLGDRETYEQYF,TGCGCCAGCAGCTTGGGGGACAGGGAAACCTACGAGCAGTACTTC
TRBV5-1,.,TRBJ2-3,.,CASSLYGGPSTDTQYF,TGCGCCAGCAGCTTGTACGGCGGGCCTAGCACAGATACGCAGTATTTT
TRBV7-9,.,TRBJ1-1,.,CASRWSRTEAFF,TGTGCCAGCAGGTGGAGTAGGACTGAAGCTTTCTTT
TRBV6-5,.,TRBJ2-1,.,CASSFDSGNYNEQFF,TGTGCCAGCAGTTTCGATTCGGGGAACTACAATGAGCAGTTCTTC
TRBV6-2/TRBV6-3,.,TRBJ2-3,.,CASSYPRILGDTQYF,TGTGCCAGCAGTTACCCGAGAATCCTGGGGGATACGCAGTATTTT
TRBV6-6,.,TRBJ1-2,.,CASWTRDTYNYGYTF,TGTGCCAGCTGGACCCGGGACACTTATAACTATGGCTACACCTTC
TRBV11-2,few,TRBJ2-5,.,CASSPPGRGETQYF,TGTGCCAGCAGCCCCCCGGGACGAGGAGAGACCCAGTACTTC
TRBV7-6,.,TRBJ2-7,.,CASSSGDRPTYEQYF,TGTGCCAGCAGCTCCGGAGACAGGCCCACCTACGAGCAGTACTTC
TRBV18,once,TRBJ1-2,TRBD1,CASSPDRVSNYGYTF,TGTGCCAGCTCACCAGACAGGGTTTCTAACTATGGCTACACCTTC
TRBV9,.,TRBJ2-6,.,CASSVVPGLLSSGANVLTF,TGTGCCAGCAGCGTAGTGCCGGGACTTCTCAGCTCTGGGGCCAACGTCCTGACTTTC
TRBV28,.,TRBJ2-3,TRBD2,CASTSAGRTTDTQYF,TGTGCCAGCACTTCAGCGGGAAGGACCACAGATACGCAGTATTTT
TRBV7-3,.,TRBJ2-1,.,CASSLGSGSILSEQFF,TGTGCCAGCAGCTTAGGGTCCGGGAGCATCTTGTCTGAGCAGTTCTTC
TRBV29-1,.,TRBJ2-1,.,CSAAVGSYNEQFF,TGCAGCGCCGCAGTCGGGAGTTACAATGAGCAGTTCTTC
TRBV7-9,.,TRBJ1-2,.,CASSLAPRSYGYTF,TGTGCCAGCAGCTTAGCGCCCCGGTCCTATGGCTACACCTTC
TRBV7-7,.,TRBJ1-3,TRBD1,CASTPGGFGNTIYF,TGTGCTAGCACCCCAGGGGGGTTTGGAAACACCATATATTTT
TRBV5-1,.,TRBJ2-5,.,CASSLVSGVETQYF,TGCGCCAGCAGCTTGGTATCGGGAGTGGAGACCCAGTACTTC
TRBV19,.,TRBJ2-1,TRBD2,CATALPLAGEVGEYNEQFF,TGTGCCACCGCACTACCCCTAGCGGGAGAGGTGGGAGAGTACAATGAGCAGTTCTTC
TRBV29-1,.,TRBJ2-1,TRBD2,CSVEDLAGGDNEQFF,TGCAGCGTTGAAGATCTAGCGGGAGGGGACAATGAGCAGTTCTTC
TRBV19,.,TRBJ2-5,.,CASSIRARMGETQYF,TGTGCCAGTAGTATTCGGGCCCGAATGGGGGAGACCCAGTACTTC
TRBV5-1,.,TRBJ2-1,.,CASSLEGRRVWNEQFF,TGCGCCAGCAGCTTGGAGGGCAGGCGAGTATGGAATGAGCAGTTCTTC
TRBV7-9,once,TRBJ2-3,.,CASSYSDSSTDTQYF,TGTGCCAGCAGCTACTCGGACAGCAGCACAGATACGCAGTATTTT
TRBV6-2/TRBV6-3,.,TRBJ1-6,TRBD1,CASSYFGTGDSPLHF,TGTGCCAGCAGTTACTTTGGGACAGGGGATTCACCCCTCCACTTT
TRBV5-6,.,TRBJ1-3,TRBD1,CASSLSSGTASGNTIYF,TGTGCCAGCAGCTTGAGTTCCGGGACAGCCTCTGGAAACACCATATATTTT
TRBV3-1/TRBV3-2,.,TRBJ2-7,.,CASSQLSGTSYEQYF,TGTGCCAGCAGCCAACTATCGGGGACTTCCTACGAGCAGTACTTC
TRBV19,.,TRBJ2-3,.,CASRAQTGTDTQYF,TGTGCCAGTAGGGCACAGACAGGCACAGATACGCAGTATTTT
TRBV9,.,TRBJ2-5,TRBD2,CASSVDPAGGQETQYF,TGTGCCAGCAGCGTAGACCCAGCGGGAGGGCAAGAGACCCAGTACTTC
TRBV6-5,once,TRBJ2-1,.,CASYRGELNEQFF,TGTGCCAGCTACCGGGGAGAACTCAATGAGCAGTTCTTC
TRBV7-6,.,TRBJ2-3,.,CASSLVGYPFTDTQYF,TGTGCCAGCAGCTTAGTGGGGTATCCCTTCACAGATACGCAGTATTTT
TRBV30,.,TRBJ1-1,.,CAWSVGMNTEAFF,TGTGCCTGGAGTGTCGGGATGAACACTGAAGCTTTCTTT
TRBV4-2,.,TRBJ2-7,TRBD1,CASSPGGFYEQYF,TGTGCCAGCAGCCCAGGGGGCTTCTACGAGCAGTACTTC
TRBV2,.,TRBJ2-3,TRBD1,CASSADFPGQRYF,TGTGCCAGCAGTGCCGACTTTCCGGGACAGCGATATTTT
TRBV30,once,TRBJ2-7,TRBD1,CALATGVSYEQYF,TGTGCCTTGGCGACAGGGGTCTCCTACGAGCAGTACTTC
TRBV9,few,TRBJ2-7,.,CASSERPGEEQYF,TGTGCCAGCAGTGAACGTCCCGGGGAGGAGCAGTACTTC
TRBV30,.,TRBJ1-2,TRBD1,CAWVGQGDYGYTF,TGTGCCTGGGTAGGACAGGGGGATTATGGCTACACCTTC
TRBV5-1,.,TRBJ1-5,.,CASSPGGGNQPQHF,TGCGCCAGCAGTCCGGGAGGAGGCAATCAGCCCCAGCATTTT